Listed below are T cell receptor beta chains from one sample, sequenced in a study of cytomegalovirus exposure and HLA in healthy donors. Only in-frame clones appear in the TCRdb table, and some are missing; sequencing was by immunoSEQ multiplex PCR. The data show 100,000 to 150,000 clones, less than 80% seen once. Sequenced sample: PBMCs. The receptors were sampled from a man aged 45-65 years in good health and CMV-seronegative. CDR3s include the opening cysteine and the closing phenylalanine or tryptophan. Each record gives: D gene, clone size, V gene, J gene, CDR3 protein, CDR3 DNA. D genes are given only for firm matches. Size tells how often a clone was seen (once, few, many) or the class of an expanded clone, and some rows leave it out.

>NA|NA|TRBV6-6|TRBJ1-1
CASRPTANTEAFF
TGTGCCAGCAGACCTACAGCGAACACTGAAGCTTTCTTT
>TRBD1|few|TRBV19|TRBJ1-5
CASSGTGGLGAQHF
TGTGCCAGTAGTGGGACAGGGGGTCTCGGGGCCCAGCATTTT
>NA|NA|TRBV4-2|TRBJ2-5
CASSQDPGFEETQYF
TGTGCCAGCAGCCAAGATCCAGGCTTCGAAGAGACCCAGTACTTC
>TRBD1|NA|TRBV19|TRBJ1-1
CASLEVRDRPEAFF
TGTGCCAGCCTAGAAGTCCGGGACAGGCCTGAAGCTTTCTTT
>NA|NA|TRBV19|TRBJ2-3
CASSTDPSTDTQYF
TGTGCCAGTAGTACAGACCCTAGCACAGATACGCAGTATTTT
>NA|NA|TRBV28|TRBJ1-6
CASSPKGVSPLHF
TGTGCCAGCAGTCCTAAGGGGGTTTCACCCCTCCACTTT
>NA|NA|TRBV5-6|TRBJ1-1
CASSLPLMTSEAFF
TGTGCCAGCAGCTTGCCCCTTATGACAAGTGAAGCTTTCTTT
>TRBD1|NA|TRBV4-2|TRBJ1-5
CASSTTTGSNQPQHF
TGTGCCAGCAGCACTACGACAGGGAGCAATCAGCCCCAGCATTTT
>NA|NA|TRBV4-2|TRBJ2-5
CASSQAGAGDETQYF
TGTGCCAGCAGCCAAGCAGGGGCAGGGGACGAGACCCAGTACTTC
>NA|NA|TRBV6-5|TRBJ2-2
CASRLGTSITGELFF
TGTGCCAGCAGGCTCGGGACTTCCATCACCGGGGAGCTGTTTTTT
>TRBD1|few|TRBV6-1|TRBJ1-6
CASITGQGIGSPLHF
TGTGCCAGCATTACCGGACAGGGAATTGGTTCACCCCTCCACTTT
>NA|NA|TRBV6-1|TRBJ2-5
CASSDQVQETQYF
TGTGCCAGCAGTGATCAGGTCCAAGAGACCCAGTACTTC
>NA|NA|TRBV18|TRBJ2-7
CASSQEGSSYEQYF
TGTGCCAGCTCACAGGAGGGTAGCTCCTACGAGCAGTACTTC
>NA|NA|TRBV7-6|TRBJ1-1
CASSSQGDEAFF
TGTGCCAGCAGCTCACAGGGAGATGAAGCTTTCTTT
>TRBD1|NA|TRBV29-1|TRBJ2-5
CSGRDRGLIETQYF
TGCAGCGGCCGGGACAGGGGGTTGATTGAGACCCAGTACTTC
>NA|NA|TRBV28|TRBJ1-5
CASSSGAGGWNQPQHF
TGTGCCAGCAGTTCGGGGGCGGGGGGATGGAATCAGCCCCAGCATTTT
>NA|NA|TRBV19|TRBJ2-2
CASTASAQGRSGAGELFF
TGTGCCAGTACCGCATCCGCACAGGGAAGGTCGGGCGCCGGGGAGCTGTTTTTT
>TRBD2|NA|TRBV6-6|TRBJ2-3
CASSPPGSGVDTQYF
TGTGCCAGCAGCCCCCCAGGTAGCGGGGTGGATACGCAGTATTTT
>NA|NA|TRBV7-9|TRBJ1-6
CASSPDGSDSPLHF
TGTGCCAGCAGCCCAGACGGGAGCGATTCACCCCTCCACTTT
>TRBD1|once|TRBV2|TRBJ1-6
CASTWDRNSPLHF
TGTGCCAGCACCTGGGACAGGAATTCACCCCTCCACTTT
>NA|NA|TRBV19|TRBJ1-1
CASSIQGVGYTEAFF
TGTGCCAGTAGTATACAGGGCGTTGGCTACACTGAAGCTTTCTTT
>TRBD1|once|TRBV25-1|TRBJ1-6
CASSGGTGSNSPLHF
TGTGCCAGCAGTGGGGGGACAGGATCCAATTCACCCCTCCACTTT
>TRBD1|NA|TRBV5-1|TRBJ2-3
CASSSSTGGAGTDTQYF
TGCGCCAGCAGCTCCTCGACAGGGGGCGCAGGCACAGATACGCAGTATTTT
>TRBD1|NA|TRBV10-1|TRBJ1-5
CATPYDRDGQPQHF
TGCGCCACCCCCTATGACAGGGACGGTCAGCCCCAGCATTTT
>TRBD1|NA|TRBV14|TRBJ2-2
CASSHPDRGRTGHRGELFF
TGTGCCAGCAGCCACCCGGACAGGGGACGAACAGGGCACCGGGGAGAGCTGTTTTTT
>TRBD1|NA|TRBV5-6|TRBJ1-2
CASSSPRQGNGYTF
TGTGCCAGCAGCTCCCCGAGACAGGGAAATGGCTACACCTTC
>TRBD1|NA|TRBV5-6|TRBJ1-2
CASSLLSGQGYGYTF
TGTGCCAGCAGCCTACTCTCAGGACAGGGATATGGCTACACCTTC
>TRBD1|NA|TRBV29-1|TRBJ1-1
CSVWTGNTEAFF
TGCAGCGTTTGGACAGGCAACACTGAAGCTTTCTTT
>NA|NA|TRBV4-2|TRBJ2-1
CASSQAQFLGRVRSNNNEQFF
TGTGCCAGCAGCCAAGCCCAGTTCTTGGGCAGGGTCCGTAGTAATAACAATGAGCAGTTCTTC
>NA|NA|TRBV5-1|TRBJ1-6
CASSLDSGDNSPLHF
TGCGCCAGCAGCTTGGATTCAGGGGATAATTCACCCCTCCACTTT
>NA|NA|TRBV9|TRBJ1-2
CASSTPGAGVGYTF
TGTGCCAGCAGCACCCCCGGGGCAGGGGTCGGCTACACCTTC
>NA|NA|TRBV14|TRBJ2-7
CASSQGTGWEYF
TGTGCCAGCAGCCAAGGAACAGGGTGGGAATACTTC
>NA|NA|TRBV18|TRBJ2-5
CASSPDRRGKETQYF
TGTGCCAGCTCACCGGACAGGAGGGGCAAGGAGACCCAGTACTTC
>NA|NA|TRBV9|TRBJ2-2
CASSASGAGELFF
TGTGCCAGCAGCGCCTCCGGGGCCGGGGAGCTGTTTTTT
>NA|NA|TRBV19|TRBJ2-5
CASPCLAPQETQYF
TGTGCCAGTCCCTGTCTAGCCCCCCAAGAGACCCAGTACTTC
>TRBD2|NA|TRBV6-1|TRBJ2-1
CASSGGRGTYNEQFF
TGTGCCAGCAGCGGGGGGAGGGGAACCTACAATGAGCAGTTCTTC
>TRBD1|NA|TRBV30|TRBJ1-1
CACIDTKDRVEAFF
TGTGCCTGCATTGATACTAAGGACAGGGTGGAAGCTTTCTTT
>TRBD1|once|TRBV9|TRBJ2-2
CASRAQGADTGELFF
TGTGCCAGCAGAGCACAGGGGGCCGACACCGGGGAGCTGTTTTTT
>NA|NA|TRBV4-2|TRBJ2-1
CASSQEKGAGSYNEQFF
TGTGCCAGCAGCCAAGAAAAAGGTGCGGGGAGTTACAATGAGCAGTTCTTC
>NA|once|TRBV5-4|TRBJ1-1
CASTPYGDSTEAFF
TGTGCCAGCACCCCCTACGGGGATAGCACTGAAGCTTTCTTT
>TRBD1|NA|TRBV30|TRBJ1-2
CAWSAGTGHNYGYTF
TGTGCCTGGAGTGCCGGGACAGGCCATAACTATGGCTACACCTTC
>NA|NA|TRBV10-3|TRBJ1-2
CAISESTKNYGYTF
TGTGCCATCAGTGAGTCGACCAAGAACTATGGCTACACCTTT
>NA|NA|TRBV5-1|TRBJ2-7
CASTSTGSYEQYF
TGCGCCAGCACGTCGACTGGCTCCTACGAGCAGTACTTC
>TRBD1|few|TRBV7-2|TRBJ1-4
CASSFHGTGNEKLFF
TGTGCCAGCAGCTTCCACGGGACAGGGAATGAAAAACTGTTTTTT
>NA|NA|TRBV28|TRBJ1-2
CASSLEEEGGYTF
TGTGCCAGCAGTTTAGAGGAGGAGGGGGGCTACACCTTC
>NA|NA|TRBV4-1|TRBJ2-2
CASSLGRGNTGELFF
TGCGCCAGCAGCCTGGGGCGGGGGAACACCGGGGAGCTGTTTTTT
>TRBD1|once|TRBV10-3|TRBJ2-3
CAISPTGGGTDTQYF
TGTGCCATCAGTCCGACAGGGGGAGGCACAGATACGCAGTATTTT
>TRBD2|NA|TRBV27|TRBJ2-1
CASSLGSRGGHNEQFF
TGTGCCAGCAGTTTAGGGTCGCGGGGGGGACACAATGAGCAGTTCTTC
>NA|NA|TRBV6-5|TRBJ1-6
CASSGGVYNSPLHF
TGTGCCAGCAGTGGAGGGGTCTATAATTCACCCCTCCACTTT
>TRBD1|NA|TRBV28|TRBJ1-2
CASSSRPTGSGYTF
TGTGCCAGCAGTTCCCGTCCGACAGGGTCAGGCTACACCTTC
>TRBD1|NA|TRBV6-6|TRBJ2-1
CASSPGTGDNEQFF
TGTGCCAGCAGTCCTGGGACAGGGGACAATGAGCAGTTCTTC
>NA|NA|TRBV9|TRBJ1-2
CASSVIREGAYGYTF
TGTGCCAGCAGCGTAATCAGGGAAGGAGCCTATGGCTACACCTTC
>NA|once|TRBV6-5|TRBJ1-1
CASRTTPGLGAFF
TGTGCCAGCAGAACCACGCCAGGGCTAGGAGCTTTCTTT
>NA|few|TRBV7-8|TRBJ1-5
CASSFAGLNQPQHF
TGTGCCAGCAGCTTCGCGGGGCTCAATCAGCCCCAGCATTTT
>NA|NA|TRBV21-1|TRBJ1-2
CASSSLGHLLVYGYTF
TGTGCCAGCAGCAGCCTGGGACACCTTTTGGTTTATGGCTACACCTTC
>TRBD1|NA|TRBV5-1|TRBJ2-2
CASSLDRGDTGELFF
TGCGCCAGCAGCCTGGACAGGGGGGACACCGGGGAGCTGTTTTTT
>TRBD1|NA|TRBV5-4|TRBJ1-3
CASSRTGGFSGNTIYF
TGTGCCAGCAGCCGGACAGGGGGCTTCTCTGGAAACACCATATATTTT
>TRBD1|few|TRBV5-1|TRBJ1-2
CASSPRTGVTSPWGYTF
TGCGCCAGCAGCCCACGGACAGGGGTCACATCCCCCTGGGGCTACACCTTC
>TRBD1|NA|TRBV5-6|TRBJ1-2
CASSLNDRGIYGYTF
TGTGCCAGCAGCTTGAACGACAGGGGAATCTATGGCTACACCTTC
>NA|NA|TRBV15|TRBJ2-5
CATSRDLGAGALETQYF
TGTGCCACCAGCAGAGATCTGGGGGCGGGGGCCCTAGAGACCCAGTACTTC